Shown below are 20 T cell receptor beta chains from a single sample sequenced in a study of shared clonotypes between healthy human individuals. TCRdb's table, derived via immunoSEQ multiplex PCR, lists solely in-frame clones and lacks some. In the table there are over a million clones, about 98.5% of which are singletons. The sample was naive CD4+ T cells sorted from blood. The sample's subset: CD45RA+ positively selected. These receptor sequences come from a man aged 30-40 years in good health.

V and J are TRBV18 and TRBJ2-5, with D perhaps TRBD1 (6 bases). CDR3 length equals 15 residues. Trimming shortened V by 3 bases and J by 2 bases, and 13 bases separated the two germline ends. The V gene's germline CDR1 is KGHSH and CDR2 LQKENI. CDR3 region: CASSPVGTHQETQYF. In DNA form, the CDR3 reads TGTGCCAGCTCACCGGTGGGGACACATCAAGAGACCCAGTACTTC.

The chain employs TRBV7-2 and TRBJ2-1, with D unclear. CDR1 and CDR2 (germline): SGHTA, FQGNSA. This CDR3 is built from 12 residues. The V and J ends lost 4 bases and 2 bases respectively, with 3 bases between them. CDR3 sequence: CASSYAYNEQFF. The CDR3 nucleotides are TGTGCCAGCAGCTATGCCTACAATGAGCAGTTCTTC.

This clone was seen just once. This chain joins TRBV11-3 and TRBJ2-1; 11 bases are a match to TRBD2. The J segment lost 2 bases and the V segment lost 5 bases, leaving 8 bases of the junction unmatched. The germline gives CDR1 SGHNT, CDR2 YENEEA. This CDR3 is built from 17 residues. The chain's CDR3 is CASSRGVAGGPYNEQFF. The DNA for the CDR3 is TGTGCCAGCAGCCGGGGTGTAGCGGGAGGGCCCTACAATGAGCAGTTCTTC.

The chain uses TRBV5-6 and TRBJ1-2; TRBD1 matches at 7 bases. Germline values: CDR1 SGHDT, CDR2 YYEEEE. V lost 2 bases and J lost 2; bases outside the gene matches: 15. The length of the CDR3 is 18 residues. The CDR3 coding sequence is TGTGCCAGCAGCTTACGGGGGACAGAACTTCTCTCCAACTATGGCTACACCTTC. Protein product: CASSLRGTELLSNYGYTF.

The rearrangement uses TRBV10-2 and TRBJ2-7, with TRBD2 matching over 14 bases. Germline trimming cut 2 bases from V and 0 bases from J; bases unmatched to any gene: 12. The CDR3 runs 20 residues. Germline CDR1 and CDR2: WSHSY and SAAADI. CDR3 DNA sequence: TGCGCCAGCAGTGAGCCCCGACTAGCGGGAGGGCAAAAAGTCTCCTACGAGCAGTACTTC. Encoded protein: CASSEPRLAGGQKVSYEQYF.

The V call is TRBV11-2, the J call TRBJ1-5; 10 bases are a match to TRBD1. CDR3 length equals 15 residues. V lost 1 base, J lost 7 bases, and 4 bases stayed unmatched. CDR1 is SGHAT, CDR2 FQNNGV, per germline. The CDR3 sequence is CASSLGDRGGQPQHF. CDR3 bases: TGTGCCAGCAGCTTAGGGGACAGGGGAGGGCAGCCCCAGCATTTT.

V gene TRBV7-2 combines with J gene TRBJ2-7; no clear D. Looked up from germline, CDR1 is SGHTA and CDR2 is FQGNSA. The CDR3 sequence is 12 residues long. V was pared by 4 bases and J by 10 bases, with 14 bases between. The CDR3: CASSSIEEPQYF. The DNA for the CDR3 is TGTGCCAGCAGCTCAATAGAGGAGCCACAGTACTTC.

This clone was observed a single time. CDR3 DNA sequence: TGTGCCAGCAGCAAGACCATACAGGGCACCCGAGGGCAGCCCCAGCATTTT. This encodes CASSKTIQGTRGQPQHF. The chain carries TRBV5-5 and TRBJ1-5; a possible D gene is TRBD1 (6 bases). V lost 4 bases, J lost 7 bases, and 24 bases lay in between. The CDR3 length is 17 residues. Germline lookup yields CDR1 SGHKS and CDR2 YYEKEE (reference sequence).

As to this clone: The same CDR3 arises from other DNA sequences in this sample as well. This chain joins TRBV19 and TRBJ2-7; possibly TRBD2 for D (6 bases). Germline V lookup: CDR1 LNHDA, CDR2 SQIVND (reference sequence). The CDR3 extends over 13 amino acids. Trimming removed 3 bases at V and 2 bases at J, with 8 bases between. The CDR3 bases are TGTGCCAGTAGTATCCGCGGGACCTACGAGCAGTACTTC. Its translation is CASSIRGTYEQYF.

The V gene is TRBV10-3, the J gene TRBJ2-2, with D hard to call. This CDR3 has 13 residues. Germline V gives CDR1 ENHRY, CDR2 SYGVKD. Trimming removed 6 bases at V and 4 bases at J, with 9 bases between. The CDR3 is CAIRTESTGELFF. Written as DNA, the CDR3 is TGTGCCATCAGAACCGAAAGCACCGGGGAGCTGTTTTTT.

The V gene is TRBV2, the J gene TRBJ2-1; 10 positions match TRBD2. The CDR3 consists of 21 residues. The ends lost 3 bases at V and 2 bases at J; junction bases unmatched: 19. Germline CDR1 is SNHLY and CDR2 is FYNNEI. The CDR3 is CASSDRKSGLAARLTYNEQFF. The DNA for the CDR3 is TGTGCCAGCAGTGACAGAAAGTCAGGACTAGCGGCCCGATTAACCTACAATGAGCAGTTCTTC.

This clone was picked up one time. This chain uses TRBV25-1 with TRBJ1-5; maybe TRBD1 (6 bases). CDR3 length: 15 amino acids. V was pared by 5 bases and J by 3 bases, with 14 bases between. Per the germline V gene, CDR1 is MGHDK and CDR2 is SYGVNS. CDR3 residues: CASSQGGQLNQPQHF. CDR3 nucleotide sequence: TGTGCCAGCAGTCAAGGCGGACAGCTCAATCAGCCCCAGCATTTT.

The chain is built from TRBV6-6 and TRBJ2-3; D not certain. The V gene lost 2 bases and the J gene lost 0 bases, with 9 bases spanning the gap. The germline V gene has CDR1 MNHNY and CDR2 SVGAGI (reference sequence). This CDR3 contains 15 residues. The CDR3 here is CASSYKAGSTDTQYF. DNA for the CDR3: TGTGCCAGCAGTTACAAGGCAGGTAGCACAGATACGCAGTATTTT.

The rearrangement joins TRBV10-1 to TRBJ2-5; D may be TRBD1 (5 bases). Trimming removed 4 bases from V and 4 bases from J, with 13 bases in between. CDR1 WNHNN and CDR2 SYGVQD come from the germline V gene (reference sequence). The CDR3 is 14 residues long. The CDR3 bases are TGCGCCAGCAGTGCGTCAGGGATGGGAGAGACCCAGTACTTC. Its translation: CASSASGMGETQYF.

The gene calls are TRBV11-2 and TRBJ2-7, with TRBD1 as a possible D gene (6 bases). Germline-derived CDR1 and CDR2 are SGHAT and FQNNGV. V dropped 5 bases and J dropped 6 bases, with 29 bases sitting between them. The CDR3 has 18 residues. CDR3 loop: CASSRFLGASVTLREQYF. CDR3 coding DNA: TGTGCCAGCAGCCGTTTCCTGGGGGCATCAGTCACCCTACGCGAGCAGTACTTC.

The chain is built from TRBV4-1 and TRBJ2-3; 15 bases fit TRBD2. Trimming at V came to 0 bases and at J to 2 bases, leaving 3 bases not matched to a gene. The germline V gene has CDR1 MGHRA and CDR2 YSYEKL. CDR3 length: 18 amino acids. In DNA, the CDR3 is TGCGCCAGCAGCCAAGAATGGACTAGCGGGAGGGCCACAGATACGCAGTATTTT. The encoded protein is CASSQEWTSGRATDTQYF.

With respect to this clone: Other DNA sequences in this specimen translate into the identical CDR3. The V and J genes are TRBV28 and TRBJ2-6; D possibly corresponds to TRBD2 (5 bases). This CDR3 has 15 residues. Deletions cut 2 bases from V and 2 bases from J, with 7 bases between. Germline-derived CDR1 and CDR2 are MDHEN and SYDVKM. The CDR3 coding sequence is TGTGCCAGCAGTTTACCCGGGACTGGGGCCAACGTCCTGACTTTC. Its protein product is CASSLPGTGANVLTF.

The table lists this clone with a count of one. The chain links TRBV6-4 to TRBJ2-5; D is possibly TRBD1 or TRBD2 (9 bases each). CDR3 length equals 17 residues. V lost 10 bases to trimming and J lost 4 bases, with 28 bases between them. From germline, CDR1 is MRHNA and CDR2 SNTAGT. The CDR3: CANPGQGFSGGSETQYF. Here the CDR3 DNA reads TGTGCCAACCCGGGACAGGGATTTAGCGGGGGATCAGAGACCCAGTACTTC.

In nucleotides, the CDR3 is TGTGCCAGCAGTACCAACAGGGGATCGGAGAAGCCCCAGCATTTT. Protein: CASSTNRGSEKPQHF. The chain is built from TRBV28 and TRBJ1-5; TRBD1 aligns across 7 bases. V was clipped by 5 bases and J by 8 bases; unmatched bases: 12. The CDR3 loop spans 15 amino acids. Per the germline V gene, CDR1 is MDHEN and CDR2 is SYDVKM.

This chain uses TRBV6-5 with TRBJ2-7; perhaps TRBD1 as D (5 bases). The CDR3 is 15 residues long. The V gene's germline CDR1 is MNHEY and CDR2 SVGAGI. V dropped 5 bases and J dropped 3 bases, with 17 bases sitting between them. Here the CDR3 reads CASSLRRTSYYEQYF. CDR3 bases: TGTGCCAGCAGTCTCCGGCGGACATCCTACTACGAGCAGTACTTC.